This TCR beta chain was profiled in a study of T cell repertoires in cytomegalovirus infection. This clonotype was picked up a small number of times. Via MiXCR, TCRdb re-called the reads, giving one row per CDR3 protein. This sample carries roughly 720,000 distinct CDR3 sequences, roughly a third of them seen once, and the ten largest clones take more than 2.5%. The clonotype comes from a human donor in good health (CMV status not recorded). Some clones in this sample may be carry-over from other donors' samples. The sample was PBMCs.

CDR3 residues: CASSKPQRNQPQHF. The CDR3 DNA reads TGTGCCAGCAGTAAACCGCAGCGAAATCAGCCCCAGCATTTT. The V call is TRBV28, the J call TRBJ1-5; D not resolved. The V end was cut by 5 bases, the J end by 4 bases, with 12 bases between. The CDR3 extends over 14 amino acids. Germline V CDR1 and CDR2: MDHEN, SYDVKM.